A selection of T cell receptor beta chains follows, all from one sample in a study of T cell responses to AZD1222 COVID-19 vaccine. Data came from immunoSEQ multiplex PCR; TCRdb stores just in-frame clones and leaves some out. This table has tens of thousands of clones, 60% to 85% appearing once. The starting material was peripheral blood, obtained on day 0 of AZD1222 vaccination. The receptors shown here come from an adult in good health. The CDR3 runs from the conserved cysteine through the conserved F or W. The order of the fields is clone size, J gene, D gene, V gene, CDR3 protein, CDR3 DNA. D genes are given only for firm matches. Rows give clone size only sometimes, using once, few, many, or a class for an expanded clone.

>NA|TRBJ1-4|TRBD1|TRBV27
CASHKFGTDLTNEKLFF
TGTGCCAGTCATAAATTCGGGACAGACTTAACTAATGAAAAACTGTTTTTT
>NA|TRBJ2-1|NA|TRBV6-5
CASTQGALPGQFF
TGTGCCAGCACTCAGGGCGCACTTCCAGGGCAGTTCTTC
>NA|TRBJ2-2|NA|TRBV6-2/TRBV6-3
CASSFLTFGNTGELFF
TGTGCCAGCAGTTTCTTGACCTTCGGAAACACCGGGGAGCTGTTTTTT
>NA|TRBJ1-2|TRBD1|TRBV29-1
CSVETGGYGYTF
TGCAGCGTTGAGACAGGGGGCTATGGCTACACCTTC
>NA|TRBJ1-5|TRBD1|TRBV3-1/TRBV3-2
CASSLRTGDQPQHF
TGTGCCAGCAGCCTGAGGACAGGGGATCAGCCCCAGCATTTT
>NA|TRBJ2-7|TRBD1|TRBV18
CASSPGQGLVQQYF
TGTGCCAGCTCACCTGGACAGGGACTGGTCCAGCAGTACTTC
>NA|TRBJ2-1|TRBD2|TRBV10-3
CATSGLAGAFEQFF
TGTGCCACCTCGGGACTAGCGGGAGCCTTTGAGCAGTTCTTC
>NA|TRBJ2-1|NA|TRBV3-1/TRBV3-2
CASSQGADINEQFF
TGTGCCAGCAGCCAAGGGGCCGATATTAATGAGCAGTTCTTC
>NA|TRBJ1-6|TRBD1|TRBV5-1
CASSLAEDRVRSPLHF
TGCGCCAGCAGCTTGGCCGAGGACAGGGTGCGATCACCCCTCCACTTT
>once|TRBJ2-5|NA|TRBV19
CASSIGQQETQYF
TGTGCCAGTAGTATCGGACAGCAAGAGACCCAGTACTTC
>NA|TRBJ2-3|NA|TRBV10-1
CASSSPGTDTQYF
TGCGCCAGCAGCTCCCCGGGCACAGATACGCAGTATTTT
>NA|TRBJ1-3|NA|TRBV28
CASSPPPGAGGNTIYF
TGTGCCAGCAGTCCCCCCCCTGGGGCGGGGGGAAACACCATATATTTT
>once|TRBJ1-1|TRBD1|TRBV19
CASSIGRGQGPEAFF
TGTGCCAGTAGTATAGGCAGGGGGCAGGGGCCTGAAGCTTTCTTT
>NA|TRBJ2-7|NA|TRBV7-8
CASSLAPSGGPYEQYF
TGTGCCAGCAGCTTAGCTCCCAGCGGCGGACCCTACGAGCAGTACTTC
>NA|TRBJ1-5|NA|TRBV5-8
CASSLGDRGFNQPQHF
TGTGCCAGCAGCTTGGGGGATAGGGGGTTTAATCAGCCCCAGCATTTT
>once|TRBJ1-6|TRBD1|TRBV6-1
CASSALMGTGESPLHF
TGTGCCAGCAGTGCACTTATGGGGACAGGGGAATCACCCCTCCACTTT
>NA|TRBJ2-6|NA|TRBV30
CAWSLTGPITGANVLTF
TGTGCCTGGAGTCTGACAGGTCCGATTACCGGGGCCAACGTCCTGACTTTC
>NA|TRBJ2-5|NA|TRBV7-9
CASSFAGPIPQETQYF
TGTGCCAGCAGCTTCGCCGGCCCCATTCCGCAAGAGACCCAGTACTTC
>NA|TRBJ1-2|NA|TRBV12-3/TRBV12-4
CASSFNYGYTF
TGTGCCAGCAGTTTCAACTATGGCTACACCTTC
>NA|TRBJ1-1|TRBD1|TRBV6-1
CASSELQGIAEAFF
TGTGCCAGCAGTGAATTACAGGGGATAGCTGAAGCTTTCTTT
>NA|TRBJ2-6|NA|TRBV5-1
CASSLGQGGSGANVLTF
TGCGCCAGCAGCTTGGGACAGGGAGGCTCGGGGGCCAACGTCCTGACTTTC
>NA|TRBJ1-1|NA|TRBV28
CASSFLGGRYTEAFF
TGTGCCAGCAGTTTTTTGGGGGGTAGGTACACTGAAGCTTTCTTT
>NA|TRBJ2-3|NA|TRBV19
CASALSLGSSTDTQYF
TGTGCCAGCGCACTCAGTTTAGGGTCGAGCACAGATACGCAGTATTTT
>NA|TRBJ1-2|NA|TRBV25-1
CASRPGFSNGYTF
TGTGCCAGCAGACCAGGGTTCTCAAATGGCTACACCTTC
>medium-sized|TRBJ2-6|TRBD1|TRBV5-5
CASSLRLGDRGSSGANVLTF
TGTGCCAGCAGCTTGAGGTTAGGAGACAGGGGTAGCTCTGGGGCCAACGTCCTGACTTTC
>NA|TRBJ2-1|NA|TRBV9
CASSVEEVKGLAEQFF
TGTGCCAGCAGCGTAGAGGAGGTGAAGGGGTTGGCCGAGCAGTTCTTC
>NA|TRBJ2-7|NA|TRBV5-4
CASRPGTGRGISGEQYF
TGTGCCAGCAGGCCCGGGACGGGCAGGGGCATATCAGGCGAGCAGTACTTC
>NA|TRBJ1-5|TRBD1|TRBV19
CASTKDREDQPQHF
TGTGCCAGTACGAAGGACAGGGAGGATCAGCCCCAGCATTTT
>NA|TRBJ2-7|NA|TRBV29-1
CSVVRHYEQYF
TGCAGCGTTGTACGGCACTACGAGCAGTACTTC
>NA|TRBJ2-5|NA|TRBV6-5
CASKLGTREYF
TGTGCCAGCAAACTCGGGACCCGGGAGTACTTC
>NA|TRBJ1-1|NA|TRBV10-1
CASKSSGGQGEAFF
TGCGCCAGCAAATCTTCTGGGGGGCAAGGTGAAGCTTTCTTT
>NA|TRBJ2-1|TRBD1|TRBV6-1
CASSDLGQGRLSSYNEQFF
TGTGCCAGCAGTGACCTTGGACAGGGTCGGTTGAGCTCCTACAATGAGCAGTTCTTC
>once|TRBJ1-6|NA|TRBV28
CASSFTRANSPLHF
TGTGCCAGCAGTTTTACCAGAGCAAATTCACCCCTCCACTTT
>NA|TRBJ1-1|NA|TRBV10-2
CASSDLAGVGTEAFF
TGCGCCAGCAGTGATTTGGCTGGGGTTGGGACTGAAGCTTTCTTT
>NA|TRBJ1-1|TRBD1|TRBV5-1
CASTETGANTEAFF
TGCGCCAGCACTGAGACAGGGGCGAACACTGAAGCTTTCTTT
>NA|TRBJ1-1|NA|TRBV6-1
CASSAATLNTEAFF
TGTGCCAGCAGTGCAGCAACCCTGAACACTGAAGCTTTCTTT
>NA|TRBJ2-5|NA|TRBV20-1
CSASIGYQETQYF
TGCAGTGCTAGTATTGGGTACCAAGAGACCCAGTACTTC
>NA|TRBJ1-5|NA|TRBV28
CASRGQYNQPQHF
TGTGCCAGCAGAGGACAGTACAATCAGCCCCAGCATTTT
>NA|TRBJ2-3|TRBD2|TRBV7-2
CASSFLAGGGRADTQYF
TGTGCCAGCAGCTTCCTAGCGGGAGGTGGTCGGGCAGATACGCAGTATTTT
>NA|TRBJ2-5|NA|TRBV4-2
CASSQDGGPQYF
TGTGCCAGCAGCCAAGACGGGGGGCCCCAGTACTTC
>NA|TRBJ1-1|NA|TRBV29-1
CSVDPGLRGNTEAFF
TGCAGCGTTGACCCGGGACTCAGAGGGAACACTGAAGCTTTCTTT
>NA|TRBJ2-5|NA|TRBV11-2
CASSLGTPGETQYF
TGTGCCAGCAGCTTAGGGACCCCGGGGGAGACCCAGTACTTC
>NA|TRBJ1-1|NA|TRBV19
CASSINRASNTEAFF
TGTGCCAGTAGTATAAACAGGGCCTCGAACACTGAAGCTTTCTTT
>NA|TRBJ1-5|NA|TRBV30
CAWSPMYGSSNQPQHF
TGTGCCTGGAGCCCCATGTACGGGTCTAGCAATCAGCCCCAGCATTTT
>NA|TRBJ1-2|NA|TRBV12-3/TRBV12-4
CASTPGKGYGYTF
TGTGCCAGCACCCCCGGGAAAGGCTATGGCTACACCTTC
>NA|TRBJ2-1|NA|TRBV3-1/TRBV3-2
CASSLHNEQFF
TGTGCCAGCAGCCTTCACAATGAGCAGTTCTTC
>once|TRBJ1-3|NA|TRBV28
CASSPDPRNTIYF
TGTGCCAGCAGCCCGGACCCCCGAAACACCATATATTTT
>medium-sized|TRBJ1-2|NA|TRBV19
CASSILGAQHGYTF
TGTGCCAGTAGTATCCTCGGGGCGCAGCATGGCTACACCTTC
>NA|TRBJ1-1|TRBD1|TRBV5-1
CASSLEPGGDTEAFF
TGCGCCAGCAGCTTGGAGCCAGGGGGGGACACTGAAGCTTTCTTT
>once|TRBJ2-3|NA|TRBV6-5
CASSYSEGNLDTQYF
TGTGCCAGCAGTTACTCGGAAGGGAACCTTGATACGCAGTATTTT
>NA|TRBJ1-5|TRBD1|TRBV28
CASSPPDRDAQPQHF
TGTGCCAGCAGTCCCCCGGACAGGGATGCGCAGCCCCAGCATTTT
>NA|TRBJ2-3|TRBD1|TRBV28
CASATGGPSTDTQYF
TGTGCCAGCGCAACAGGGGGTCCTAGCACAGATACGCAGTATTTT
>NA|TRBJ2-3|NA|TRBV28
CASDPGLRHTDTQYF
TGTGCCAGCGACCCGGGACTCAGACACACAGATACGCAGTATTTT
>once|TRBJ1-2|NA|TRBV28
CASSLGRNYGYTF
TGTGCCAGCAGTTTAGGTCGGAACTATGGCTACACCTTC